The text below deals with one T cell receptor (beta chain). This entry belongs to a study of identifying expanded T cells in peripheral blood. Germline V gene sequence: CDR1 LNHDA, CDR2 SQIVND (reference sequence). This CDR3 region has 16 residues. V was shortened by 7 bases and J by 6 bases, with 22 bases between the two germline ends. This table comes from immunoSEQ multiplex PCR, and its TCRdb copy is limited to in-frame clones, with some not included. The top ten clones hold around 3.3% of a sample with about 120,000 clones, roughly 84% of them seen once. The sequence derives from a person aged 18 to 75 in good health. The chain links TRBV19 to TRBJ2-1, with a tentative D call TRBD2 (7 bases). The sequenced sample consisted of blood. The CDR3 nucleotides are TGTGCCAGTATGATTCTAGGGGGGGGCCTGGGCAATGAGCAGTTCTTC. Translation: CASMILGGGLGNEQFF.